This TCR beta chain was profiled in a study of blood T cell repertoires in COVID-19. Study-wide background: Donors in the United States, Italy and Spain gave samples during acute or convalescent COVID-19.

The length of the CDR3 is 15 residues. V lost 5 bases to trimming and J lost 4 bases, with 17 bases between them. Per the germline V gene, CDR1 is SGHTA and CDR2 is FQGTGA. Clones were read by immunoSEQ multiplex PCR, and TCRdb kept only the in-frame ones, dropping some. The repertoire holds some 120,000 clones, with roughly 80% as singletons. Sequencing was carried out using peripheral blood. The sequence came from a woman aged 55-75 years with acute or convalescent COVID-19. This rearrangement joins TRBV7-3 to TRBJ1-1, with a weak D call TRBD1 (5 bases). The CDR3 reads CASSLMRQGSTEAFF. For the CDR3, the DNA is TGTGCCAGCAGCCTTATGCGGCAGGGCTCCACTGAAGCTTTCTTT.